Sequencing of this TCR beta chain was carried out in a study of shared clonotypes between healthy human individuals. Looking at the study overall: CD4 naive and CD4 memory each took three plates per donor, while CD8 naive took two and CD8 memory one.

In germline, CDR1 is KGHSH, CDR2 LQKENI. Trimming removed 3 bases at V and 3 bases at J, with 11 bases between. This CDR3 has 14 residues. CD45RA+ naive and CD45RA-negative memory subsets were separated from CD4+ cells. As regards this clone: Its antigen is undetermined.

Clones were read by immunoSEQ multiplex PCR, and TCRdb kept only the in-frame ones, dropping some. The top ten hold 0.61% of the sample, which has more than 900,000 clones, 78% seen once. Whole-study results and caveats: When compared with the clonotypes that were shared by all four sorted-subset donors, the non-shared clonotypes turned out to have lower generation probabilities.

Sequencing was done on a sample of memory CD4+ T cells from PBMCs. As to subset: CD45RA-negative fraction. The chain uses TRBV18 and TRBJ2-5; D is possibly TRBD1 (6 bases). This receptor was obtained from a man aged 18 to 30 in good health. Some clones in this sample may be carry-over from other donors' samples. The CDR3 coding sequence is TGTGCCAGCTCACCCTTACAGGGAAAAGAGACCCAGTACTTC. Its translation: CASSPLQGKETQYF.